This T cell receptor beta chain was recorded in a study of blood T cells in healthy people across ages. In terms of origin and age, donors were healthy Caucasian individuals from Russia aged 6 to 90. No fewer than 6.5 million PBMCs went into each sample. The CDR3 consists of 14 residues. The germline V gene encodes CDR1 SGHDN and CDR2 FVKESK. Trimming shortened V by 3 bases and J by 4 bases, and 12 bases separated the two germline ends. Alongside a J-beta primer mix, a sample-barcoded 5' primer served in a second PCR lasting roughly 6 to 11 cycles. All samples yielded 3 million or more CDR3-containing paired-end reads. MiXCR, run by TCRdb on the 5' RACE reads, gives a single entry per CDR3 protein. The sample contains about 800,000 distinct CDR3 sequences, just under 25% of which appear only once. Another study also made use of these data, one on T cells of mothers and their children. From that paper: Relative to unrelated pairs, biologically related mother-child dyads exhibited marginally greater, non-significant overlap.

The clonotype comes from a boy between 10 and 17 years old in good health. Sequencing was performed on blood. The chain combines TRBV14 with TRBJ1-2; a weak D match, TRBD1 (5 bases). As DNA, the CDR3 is TGTGCCAGCAGCCAGGACCGGGACGGCTATGGCTACACCTTC. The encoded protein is CASSQDRDGYGYTF.